One sample yielded the 4 T cell receptor beta chains listed below, sequenced in a study of CD8 T cells in Susac syndrome. The RNA, roughly 0.45 to 1 ug, was put through reverse transcription using random hexamers. TCRdb called the immunoSEQ multiplex PCR reads again in MiXCR, with one record for every CDR3 protein. The profile shows about 120,000 distinct CDR3 sequences, just under 95% of them singletons. Sequenced sample: CD8+ T cells from PBMCs. The origin of the receptors is a human donor with Susac syndrome.

The CDR3: CASSLDRGQGVNEQFF. The DNA of the CDR3 is TGTGCCAGCAGCTTAGACCGGGGACAGGGTGTCAATGAGCAGTTCTTC. V usage is TRBV11-2 and J usage is TRBJ2-1; 9 bases match TRBD1. The CDR3 runs 16 residues. The trim removed 0 bases at V and 6 bases at J, leaving 6 bases unmatched. Germline V lookup: CDR1 SGHAT, CDR2 FQNNGV. The full variable domain, its missing parts supplied by reference TRBV11-2 and TRBJ2-1, is EAGVAQSPRYKIIEKRQSVAFWCNPISGHATLYWYQQILGQGPKLLIQFQNNGVVDDSQLPKDRFSAERLKGVDSTLKIQPAKLEDSAVYLCASSLDRGQGVNEQFFGPGTRLTVL.

The J gene is TRBJ2-7, the V gene TRBV12-3 or TRBV12-4; 7 bases are shared with TRBD1. J lost 10 bases, V lost 6 bases, and 15 bases had no gene match. The CDR3 runs to 14 residues. CDR3 coding DNA: TGTGCCAGCAGCCGGACAGGACCTCTACTGGAACAGTACTTC. It specifies CASSRTGPLLEQYF.

As concerns this clonotype: At one end, the junction sequence differs from germline, possibly due to a read error. V is TRBV7-2 and J is TRBJ1-1, with a possible D match to TRBD1 (5 bases). Germline CDR1 and CDR2: SGHTA and FQGNSA. The CDR3 has 15 amino acids. The CDR3 loop reads CARSASWGENTEAFF. CDR3 bases: TGTGCCCGCAGCGCCTCATGGGGGGAGAACACTGAAGCTTTCTTT. The entire variable domain, with the rest obtained from reference TRBV7-2 and TRBJ1-1, is as follows: GAGVSQSPSNKVTEKGKDVELRCDPISGHTALYWYRQSLGQGLEFLIYFQGNSAPDKSGLPSDRFSAERTGGSVSTLTIQRTQQEDSAVYLCARSASWGENTEAFFGQGTRLTVV.

The chain has TRBV9 and TRBJ2-3; unclear D gene. V shed 0 bases and J shed 2 bases, with 7 bases lying between them. Germline V gene lookup returns CDR1 SGDLS and CDR2 YYNGEE. There are 14 residues in the CDR3. The CDR3 here is CASSVEQITDTQYF. CDR3 in DNA: TGTGCCAGCAGCGTAGAACAGATCACAGATACGCAGTATTTT.